These 31 T cell receptor beta chains originate from one sample sequenced in a study of T cell repertoires in cytomegalovirus infection. MiXCR was run by TCRdb on the reads, yielding one entry per CDR3 protein. Of about 60,000 distinct CDR3 sequences listed, around a fifth are singletons. No antigen has been identified for these receptors. The sequences come from CD8+ T cells from cultured PBMCs, collected from culture after CMV antigen stimulation. Receptors were obtained from a human donor in good health (CMV status not recorded). Some clones in this sample may be carry-over from other donors' samples.

Only a few counts were recorded for this clonotype. The J gene is TRBJ2-1, the V gene TRBV6-2 or TRBV6-3; 7 bases match TRBD2. The length of the CDR3 is 13 residues. With 6 bases clipped from V and 2 bases from J, the junction kept 1 base outside the gene matches. CDR1 MNHEY and CDR2 SVGEGT come from the germline V gene. The DNA of the CDR3 is TGTGCCAGCAGCACTAGCGCCTACAATGAGCAGTTCTTC. Residues: CASSTSAYNEQFF.

This clonotype was observed a few times. J is TRBJ2-7 and V is TRBV7-2; D not resolved. Per the germline V gene, CDR1 is SGHTA and CDR2 is FQGNSA. This CDR3 spans 12 amino acids. Trimming stripped 2 bases from V and 2 bases from J, with 4 bases between. CDR3: CASSLFPYEQYF. In nucleotides, the CDR3 is TGTGCCAGCAGCTTATTCCCCTACGAGCAGTACTTC.

This clonotype was seen only a few times. This chain uses TRBV24-1 with TRBJ2-3; D is unresolved. Trimming shortened V by 0 bases and J by 8 bases, and 5 bases separated the two germline ends. The CDR3 loop spans 12 amino acids. The germline CDR1 and CDR2 sequences are KGHDR and SFDVKD. The CDR3 spells CATSDLRRTQYF. The CDR3 DNA follows: TGTGCCACCAGTGATTTGCGGCGTACGCAGTATTTT.

This clonotype was counted at least ten times. This chain joins TRBV12-3 or TRBV12-4 and TRBJ2-3; D is perhaps TRBD2 (6 bases). The V end lost 6 bases, the J end lost 11 bases, and 12 bases lay between the germline ends. The CDR3 totals 11 residues. CDR3 coding DNA: TGTGCCAGCAGCTCTGGACTAAAGCAGTATTTT. This translates into CASSSGLKQYF.

In this sample, this clonotype turned up once. This chain connects TRBV7-8 to TRBJ1-1, with TRBD1 matching 7 bases. The CDR3 is 14 amino acids. V lost 4 bases to trimming and J lost 0 bases; unmatched junction nucleotides: 2. CDR1 SGHVS and CDR2 FQNEAQ come from the germline V gene. The DNA for the CDR3 is TGTGCCAGCAGCTGGACAGGATTGAACACTGAAGCTTTCTTT. Its translation: CASSWTGLNTEAFF.

This clonotype has a count of ten or more. V is TRBV7-6 and J is TRBJ2-7, with D uncertain. Per the germline V gene, CDR1 is SGHVS and CDR2 is FNYEAQ. Between the trimmed V and J ends, which lost 1 base and 5 bases, there was a span of 12 bases. The CDR3 is 14 residues long. The CDR3 DNA is TGTGCCAGCAGCTTAGGTCCAGCTGGGGACGAGCAGTACTTC. This codes for CASSLGPAGDEQYF.

V and J are TRBV7-9 and TRBJ1-5; D possibly corresponds to TRBD1 (5 bases). CDR1 is SEHNR, CDR2 FQNEAQ, per germline (reference sequence). V dropped 5 bases and J dropped 0 bases, with 23 bases sitting between them. This CDR3 has 19 amino acids. This chain's CDR3 is CASSKTDGGNIYSNQPQHF. DNA for the CDR3: TGTGCCAGCAGCAAAACTGACGGGGGAAATATCTATAGCAATCAGCCCCAGCATTTT.

This rearrangement joins TRBV7-6 to TRBJ1-2; D is undetermined. The CDR3 is 13 residues long. Deletions cut 1 base from V and 4 bases from J, with 7 bases between. The germline V gene has CDR1 SGHVS and CDR2 FNYEAQ. The CDR3 protein is CASSLGQSYGYTF. The CDR3 DNA follows: TGTGCCAGCAGCTTAGGGCAGTCCTATGGCTACACCTTC.

This clonotype has just a few counts. V is TRBV7-6 and J is TRBJ1-1; D uncertain. CDR1 and CDR2 (germline): SGHVS, FNYEAQ. Between the trimmed V and J ends, which lost 1 base and 3 bases, there was a span of 12 bases. The CDR3 sequence is 15 residues long. The CDR3 region is CASSLVPETHTEAFF. As DNA, the CDR3 is TGTGCCAGCAGCTTAGTTCCGGAGACACACACTGAAGCTTTCTTT.

This clonotype was counted only a few times. J is TRBJ2-7 and V is TRBV6-1; D is ambiguous. The V end was cut by 6 bases, the J end by 3 bases, with 9 bases between. Germline V gene data show CDR1 as MNHNS and CDR2 as SASEGT. CDR3 length equals 12 residues. CDR3 loop: CASRPLGYEQYF. The DNA of the CDR3 is TGTGCCAGCAGACCCTTGGGCTACGAGCAGTACTTC.

This clonotype appeared many times. The chain joins TRBV6-1 to TRBJ2-1; either TRBD1 or TRBD2 may fit D (5 bases each). Between the trimmed V and J ends, which lost 6 bases and 2 bases, there was a span of 5 bases. The CDR3 consists of 12 residues. Germline V gene sequence: CDR1 MNHNS, CDR2 SASEGT. CDR3: CASRGPYNEQFF. The CDR3 DNA sequence: TGTGCCAGCAGGGGACCCTACAATGAGCAGTTCTTC.

This clonotype was counted at least ten times. V usage is TRBV7-8 and J usage is TRBJ2-7; no clear D gene. The CDR3 runs to 13 residues. V shed 6 bases and J shed 2 bases, with 11 bases lying between them. Looked up from germline, CDR1 is SGHVS and CDR2 is FQNEAQ. The CDR3: CASRPRVAYEQYF. CDR3 nucleotides: TGTGCCAGCAGACCTAGGGTGGCCTACGAGCAGTACTTC. Supplemented by reference TRBV7-8 and TRBJ2-7, the full variable domain reads GAGVSQSPRYKVAKRGQDVALRCDPISGHVSLFWYQQALGQGPEFLTYFQNEAQLDKSGLPSDRFFAERPEGSVSTLKIQRTQQEDSAVYLCASRPRVAYEQYFGPGTRLTVT.

This chain joins TRBV10-3 and TRBJ2-7; D not resolved. The CDR3 runs 15 residues. V was trimmed by 6 bases and J by 0 bases, leaving 15 bases between them. Looked up from germline, CDR1 is ENHRY and CDR2 is SYGVKD. CDR3 region: CAISSLDTSSYEQYF. CDR3 DNA sequence: TGTGCCATCAGCTCCCTAGACACGAGCTCCTACGAGCAGTACTTC.

The J gene is TRBJ2-5, the V gene TRBV27; D gene ambiguous. The CDR3 has 14 residues. The V gene lost 6 bases and the J gene lost 5 bases, with 16 bases spanning the gap. Per germline, CDR1 MNHEY and CDR2 SMNVEV (reference sequence). The chain's CDR3 is CASRPRPVAETQYF. The CDR3 DNA follows: TGTGCCAGCAGACCCAGGCCCGTCGCGGAGACCCAGTACTTC.

This clonotype came up a few times. The rearrangement uses TRBV7-8 and TRBJ1-4; D unresolved. Deletions cut 5 bases from V and 4 bases from J, with 2 bases between. The CDR3 is made up of 11 amino acids. Germline V gene sequence: CDR1 SGHVS, CDR2 FQNEAQ. The CDR3 region has the DNA TGTGCCAGCAGCGTTAATGAAAAACTGTTTTTT. It codes for CASSVNEKLFF.

The J gene is TRBJ1-2, the V gene TRBV28; D is unresolved. CDR1 and CDR2 from the germline V gene are MDHEN and SYDVKM. V lost 4 bases and J 4 bases, leaving 10 bases between the germline ends. The CDR3 is made up of 13 amino acids. CDR3 DNA sequence: TGTGCCAGCAGTTGGCAGGAACTCTATGGCTACACCTTC. It encodes CASSWQELYGYTF.

The J gene is TRBJ1-1, the V gene TRBV10-3; D is perhaps TRBD1 (5 bases). The CDR3 is 13 residues long. The V end was cut by 2 bases, the J end by 3 bases, with 7 bases between. Germline values: CDR1 ENHRY, CDR2 SYGVKD. The CDR3 nucleotides are TGTGCCATCAGTGAGAAAGGGGACACTGAAGCTTTCTTT. Its protein product is CAISEKGDTEAFF.

In this sample, this clonotype turned up a few times. The rearrangement links TRBV7-2 to TRBJ2-5, with a weak D call TRBD2 (7 bases). The CDR3 spans 16 residues. Trimming took 4 bases from V and 5 from J, leaving 20 bases between them. Germline V lookup: CDR1 SGHTA, CDR2 FQGNSA. The CDR3 loop reads CASSSRLAEGGETQYF. In DNA, the CDR3 is TGTGCCAGCAGCTCCCGCCTAGCGGAGGGGGGGGAGACCCAGTACTTC. Drawing the rest from reference TRBV7-2 and TRBJ2-5, the complete variable domain is GAGVSQSPSNKVTEKGKDVELRCDPISGHTALYWYRQSLGQGLEFLIYFQGNSAPDKSGLPSDRFSAERTGGSVSTLTIQRTQQEDSAVYLCASSSRLAEGGETQYFGPGTRLLVL.

This clonotype has a handful of counts. The chain links TRBV7-2 to TRBJ2-7; the match to TRBD1 covers 10 bases. The V and J ends lost 4 bases and 3 bases, in that order; junction bases with no gene match: 3. The germline gives CDR1 SGHTA, CDR2 FQGNSA. The CDR3 covers 14 residues. CDR3 in DNA: TGTGCCAGCAGCTCGACAGGGGGCGGCTACGAGCAGTACTTC. As protein: CASSSTGGGYEQYF.

J is TRBJ1-5 and V is TRBV12-3 or TRBV12-4; D call uncertain. Trimming stripped 6 bases from V and 5 bases from J, with 8 bases between. The CDR3 consists of 12 residues. The CDR3 loop reads CASRSWDQPQHF. CDR3 coding DNA: TGTGCCAGCAGGTCATGGGATCAGCCCCAGCATTTT.

The chain uses TRBV27 and TRBJ1-1, with D perhaps matching TRBD1 (5 bases). The CDR3 is 13 amino acids. V was clipped by 3 bases and J by 9 bases, with 14 bases between them. The germline gives CDR1 MNHEY, CDR2 SMNVEV (reference sequence). CDR3 DNA sequence: TGTGCCAGCAGTTTCACTCGACAGTCCCAAGCTTTCTTT. This sequence encodes CASSFTRQSQAFF.

This sequence joins TRBV5-1 and TRBJ2-5; D is tentatively TRBD1 or TRBD2 (5 bases each). CDR1 is SGHRS and CDR2 is YFSETQ in the germline V gene. The V and J ends lost 0 bases and 5 bases respectively, with 23 bases between them. The CDR3 consists of 18 residues. CDR3 in amino acids: CASSLAGVRGWGGETQYF. For the CDR3, the DNA is TGCGCCAGCAGCTTGGCCGGGGTCCGCGGCTGGGGCGGGGAGACCCAGTACTTC. Based on the CDR3 plus reference TRBV5-1 and TRBJ2-5, the full variable domain is KAGVTQTPRYLIKTRGQQVTLSCSPISGHRSVSWYQQTPGQGLQFLFEYFSETQRNKGNFPGRFSGRQFSNSRSEMNVSTLELGDSALYLCASSLAGVRGWGGETQYFGPGTRLLVL.

This clonotype was counted between two and nine times. The gene calls are TRBV7-9 and TRBJ2-7; 9 nucleotides align to TRBD1. V trimming: 5 bases; J trimming: 2 bases; junction bases outside the gene matches: 7. This CDR3 region has 15 residues. From germline, CDR1 is SEHNR and CDR2 FQNEAQ (reference sequence). CDR3 DNA sequence: TGTGCCAGCAGCACAGCTGGGGACAGGGCCTACGAGCAGTACTTC. The encoded protein is CASSTAGDRAYEQYF.

V and J are TRBV6-2 or TRBV6-3 and TRBJ2-6; TRBD1 matches 7 bases. CDR3 length: 18 residues. Germline CDR1 is MNHEY and CDR2 is SVGEGT. The J segment lost 0 bases and the V segment lost 0 bases, leaving 5 bases of the junction unmatched. In DNA form, the CDR3 reads TGTGCCAGCAGTTACTCGACAGGGATCCCCTCTGGGGCCAACGTCCTGACTTTC. Translating it yields CASSYSTGIPSGANVLTF.

This clonotype was detected only a few times. The CDR3 DNA reads as TGTGCCAGCAGCTTAGTTGAGGGCTCACCCCTCCACTTT. This sequence encodes CASSLVEGSPLHF. V is TRBV7-6 and J is TRBJ1-6; D is uncertain. The germline gives CDR1 SGHVS, CDR2 FNYEAQ. This CDR3 spans 13 amino acids. V was cut by 1 base and J by 10 bases, with 8 bases left in between.

The chain employs TRBV7-2 and TRBJ1-2; D is ambiguous. The V end lost 3 bases, the J end lost 4 bases, and 6 bases lay between the germline ends. The CDR3 runs 12 residues. In germline, CDR1 is SGHTA, CDR2 FQGNSA. CDR3 DNA: TGTGCCAGCAGCTTGTCCGTCTATGGCTACACCTTC. It encodes CASSLSVYGYTF.

By sample fraction, this clonotype is medium-sized. CDR3 region: CASKGSNLGTEAFF. Here the CDR3 DNA reads TGTGCCAGCAAGGGGAGCAACCTGGGCACTGAAGCTTTCTTT. J is TRBJ1-1 and V is TRBV28; tentative D call: TRBD1 (5 bases). This CDR3 comprises 14 residues. Germline lookup yields CDR1 MDHEN and CDR2 SYDVKM. With 7 bases removed from V and 4 bases from J, the gap between germline ends came to 16 bases.

The chain is built from TRBV6-2 or TRBV6-3 and TRBJ1-5; weak D call: TRBD1 (6 bases). The CDR3 is 16 residues long. Germline V lookup: CDR1 MNHEY, CDR2 SVGEGT. V was cut by 4 bases and J by 2 bases, with 15 bases left in between. As DNA, the CDR3 is TGTGCCAGCAGTTCCCCTCAGGGGTTTGGCAATCAGCCCCAGCATTTT. Its translation is CASSSPQGFGNQPQHF.

The genes are TRBV11-1 and TRBJ2-7; 11 positions agree with TRBD2. The germline gives CDR1 SGHAT, CDR2 FQDESV (reference sequence). The CDR3 contains 14 residues. V shed 3 bases, J shed 5 bases, and the junction held 3 bases outside the gene matches. Written as DNA, the CDR3 is TGTGCCAGCAGCTTTAGCGGGAGGGCCCACGAGCAGTACTTC. Translation: CASSFSGRAHEQYF.

V and J are TRBV18 and TRBJ1-1, with a tentative D call TRBD1 (5 bases). The CDR3 totals 14 residues. The germline V gene encodes CDR1 KGHSH and CDR2 LQKENI. Trimming took off 4 bases at V and 1 base at J, with 10 bases between the two ends. The CDR3: CASSLGRGNTEAFF. The CDR3 DNA reads as TGTGCCAGCTCACTGGGACGTGGGAACACTGAAGCTTTCTTT.

This clonotype has a handful of counts. The rearrangement joins TRBV12-3 or TRBV12-4 to TRBJ2-7; the match to TRBD2 covers 7 bases. The CDR3 loop spans 13 amino acids. V was pared by 7 bases and J by 0 bases, with 3 bases of the junction left unmatched. DNA of the CDR3: TGTGCCAGCACGGGGGGAATCTCCTACGAGCAGTACTTC. Its translation is CASTGGISYEQYF.